This is a list of T cell receptor beta chains from one sample in a study of T-cell reconstitution after alpha-beta-depleted transplantation in children. TCRdb analysed the PCR reads with MiXCR anew, one entry per CDR3 protein. Found here are 540,000 or so distinct CDR3 sequences, 23% of them singletons; the top ten hold approximately 14%. The specimen comprised PBMCs, mostly from graft donor cells, sampled 360 days after TCRalphabeta/CD19-depleted stem cell transplant. These receptors came from a boy under two years old who had a stem cell transplant for acute myeloid leukemia, so the T cells may come from the graft donor. The CDR3 runs from the conserved cysteine through the conserved F or W. A D gene is named only where the DNA matches it firmly. Size tells how often a clone was seen (once, few, many) or the class of an expanded clone, and some rows leave it out.

abundance	j_gene	v_gene	len	d_gene	CDR3nt	CDR3aa
-	TRBJ2-7	TRBV11-2	13	-	TGTGCCAGCAGCTTAGGTCGGAACTACGAGCAGTACTTC	CASSLGRNYEQYF
few	TRBJ2-2	TRBV3-1	17	-	TGTGCCAGCAGCCTCGGCCATCCCCCTTCGAACACCGGGGAGCTGTTTTTT	CASSLGHPPSNTGELFF
many	TRBJ2-1	TRBV12-3/TRBV12-4	14	-	TGTGCCAGCAGTACTGACTCGGGGCGAAATGAGCAGTTCTTC	CASSTDSGRNEQFF
-	TRBJ1-1	TRBV24-1	14	TRBD1	TGTGCCACCAGTGATTCCGGACCGGGACAGGAAGCTTTCTTT	CATSDSGPGQEAFF
few	TRBJ2-4	TRBV2	14	-	TGTGCCAGCAGCTCTGAACTAGCCAAAAACATTCAGTACTTC	CASSSELAKNIQYF
-	TRBJ2-3	TRBV12-3/TRBV12-4	15	TRBD2	TGTGCCAGCAGTTTCCTCGCAGGGACTATGGATACGCAGTATTTT	CASSFLAGTMDTQYF
-	TRBJ2-7	TRBV7-2	15	-	TGTGCCAGCAGCCCCCTTAGGGGGGTTTACTACGAGCAGTACTTC	CASSPLRGVYYEQYF
few	TRBJ2-5	TRBV12-3/TRBV12-4	16	-	TGTGCCAGCAGTTTAAAGTCGGTGGTGTACCAAGAGACCCAGTACTTC	CASSLKSVVYQETQYF
-	TRBJ2-1	TRBV7-2	15	-	TGTGCCAGCACCCCAGGTGGGGGGGACAGGAATGAGCAGTTCTTC	CASTPGGGDRNEQFF
-	TRBJ2-3	TRBV6-4	15	-	TGTGCCAGCAGTGACAAAGGACAGAGGGAAGATACGCAGTATTTT	CASSDKGQREDTQYF
few	TRBJ2-1	TRBV18	16	TRBD1	TGTGCCAGCTCACCTACCGGGACAGGTATTTACAATGAGCAGTTCTTC	CASSPTGTGIYNEQFF
many	TRBJ1-5	TRBV12-3/TRBV12-4	12	TRBD1	TGTGCCAGCGACCGGACAGGCCATCCCCAGCATTTT	CASDRTGHPQHF
few	TRBJ1-2	TRBV20-1	10	-	TGCAGTGCTGCCGGTGGTGGCTACACCTTC	CSAAGGGYTF
-	TRBJ2-1	TRBV27	17	TRBD2	TGTGCCAGCAGGAGGGGGACTAGCGGGGGGGTGCGGAATGAGCAGTTCTTC	CASRRGTSGGVRNEQFF
many	TRBJ2-7	TRBV12-3/TRBV12-4	15	TRBD1	TGTGCCAGCAGCATTGGACAGGGGAAGACCTACGAGCAGTACTTC	CASSIGQGKTYEQYF
-	TRBJ2-3	TRBV18	15	-	TGTGCCAGCTCACCGCGGACTACTAGCACAGATACGCAGTATTTT	CASSPRTTSTDTQYF
many	TRBJ2-2	TRBV12-3/TRBV12-4	15	-	TGTGCCAGCAGTTTAAGGGCCGCGAACACCGGGGAGCTGTTTTTT	CASSLRAANTGELFF
many	TRBJ1-5	TRBV20-1	16	-	TGCAGTGCTAGAGATGAGACAGGATCTAGCAATCAGCCCCAGCATTTT	CSARDETGSSNQPQHF
many	TRBJ1-4	TRBV29-1	13	-	TGCAGCGCATCCACAGTCGGCAATGAAAAACTGTTTTTT	CSASTVGNEKLFF
many	TRBJ2-4	TRBV27	15	TRBD1	TGTGCCAGCAGTCCATACCAGGGGACAGCCAACATTCAGTACTTC	CASSPYQGTANIQYF
few	TRBJ2-1	TRBV4-1	13	-	TGCGCCAGCAGCCAAGGTGCAGGGAATGAGCAGTTCTTC	CASSQGAGNEQFF
-	TRBJ2-1	TRBV9	16	TRBD2	TGTGCCAGCAGCGTGTTAGCGGGGAGCTCCTACAATGAGCAGTTCTTC	CASSVLAGSSYNEQFF
-	TRBJ1-1	TRBV20-1	14	TRBD1	TGCAGTGCTAGCCGGGACAGTATGAACACTGAAGCTTTCTTT	CSASRDSMNTEAFF
few	TRBJ2-4	TRBV25-1	14	-	TGTGCCAGCAGTGAATATAGTAGCTGGGCCATTCAGTACTTC	CASSEYSSWAIQYF
-	TRBJ1-1	TRBV4-3	18	-	TGCGCCAGCAGCCAAGATAGGATAAGAAGGACAGCAAACACTGAAGCTTTCTTT	CASSQDRIRRTANTEAFF
-	TRBJ2-2	TRBV7-3	19	TRBD2	TGTGCCAGCAGCACCTTACTAGCGGGGGGGCCGTGGGACACCGGGGAGCTGTTTTTT	CASSTLLAGGPWDTGELFF
-	TRBJ2-1	TRBV11-2	18	TRBD2	TGTGCCAGCAGCTTAGGCGTTGGGACTAGCGGAAACTACAATGAGCAGTTCTTC	CASSLGVGTSGNYNEQFF
many	TRBJ1-5	TRBV3-1	16	-	TGTGCCAGCAGCCTATCGGACAGCCCCATGCATCAGCCCCAGCATTTT	CASSLSDSPMHQPQHF
-	TRBJ2-1	TRBV5-6	12	-	TGTGCCAGCAGCTCGGCCTCTGGTGAGCAGTTCTTC	CASSSASGEQFF
many	TRBJ2-1	TRBV4-3	13	-	TGCGCCAGCAGCCAAGATCCCAGCAATGAGCAGTTCTTC	CASSQDPSNEQFF
-	TRBJ2-5	TRBV4-2	15	-	TGTGCCAGCAGCCAAGATGGAACGATTTGGGAGACCCAGTACTTC	CASSQDGTIWETQYF
-	TRBJ2-1	TRBV24-1	14	TRBD2	TGTGCCACCCTAGCGGGGGAGAACTACAATGAGCAGTTCTTC	CATLAGENYNEQFF
-	TRBJ2-3	TRBV25-1	17	-	TGTGCCAGCAGTAGACGGACAGTTGGAGGGAGCACAGATACGCAGTATTTT	CASSRRTVGGSTDTQYF
many	TRBJ2-2	TRBV7-2	17	TRBD1	TGTGCCAGCAGCACGACAGGGGGATATCTGAACACCGGGGAGCTGTTTTTT	CASSTTGGYLNTGELFF
few	TRBJ2-7	TRBV4-3	20	TRBD1	TGCGCCAGCAGCCAAGCACAGCGTCAGGACGAGAGGGACAGGGAGTACGAGCAGTACTTC	CASSQAQRQDERDREYEQYF
-	TRBJ2-5	TRBV20-1	14	-	TGCAGTGCTAGGGCACTAGTTGGCCAAGAGACCCAGTACTTC	CSARALVGQETQYF
-	TRBJ2-5	TRBV4-3	15	-	TGCGCCAGCAGCCGCACAGGATTGTTGAGGGAGACCCAGTACTTC	CASSRTGLLRETQYF
-	TRBJ2-1	TRBV20-1	12	-	TGCAGTGTAGGGAGCTCCTACAATGAGCAGTTCTTC	CSVGSSYNEQFF
many	TRBJ2-7	TRBV4-3	15	-	TGCGCCAGCAGCCACACGACAGCTAATTCCTACGAGCAGTACTTC	CASSHTTANSYEQYF
-	TRBJ2-1	TRBV4-3	14	TRBD2	TGCACCAGCAGCCTAGCGGGGGCTAACAATGAGCAGTTCTTC	CTSSLAGANNEQFF
many	TRBJ1-1	TRBV28	15	-	TGTGCCAGCAGTTTAGGGGGGAGCATGAACACTGAAGCTTTCTTT	CASSLGGSMNTEAFF
many	TRBJ2-5	TRBV29-1	12	TRBD1	TGCAGCGGGACAGGGGGCGAAGAGACCCAGTACTTC	CSGTGGEETQYF
-	TRBJ1-5	TRBV12-3/TRBV12-4	15	TRBD1	TGTGCCAGCAGTTCAAGACAGGGGGACGGGCAGCCCCAGCATTTT	CASSSRQGDGQPQHF
many	TRBJ2-1	TRBV12-3/TRBV12-4	15	TRBD1	TGTGCCAGCAGGCCCGGGACAGCTGACTACAATGAGCAGTTCTTC	CASRPGTADYNEQFF
few	TRBJ2-5	TRBV20-1	13	-	TGCAGTGCTAGCAGCAAACCCGAAGAGACCCAGTACTTC	CSASSKPEETQYF
few	TRBJ1-6	TRBV20-1	14	TRBD1	TGCAGTGCAGTCCGGGACAGGGGCAATTCACCCCTCCACTTT	CSAVRDRGNSPLHF
many	TRBJ2-7	TRBV9	14	TRBD1	TGTGCCAGCAGCGACCGGGACAGCCGTCACGAGCAGTACTTC	CASSDRDSRHEQYF
-	TRBJ2-5	TRBV7-2	15	TRBD2	TGTGCCAGCAGCTTAGTGCGGGGGGGCCAAGAGACCCAGTACTTC	CASSLVRGGQETQYF
-	TRBJ2-5	TRBV12-3/TRBV12-4	13	-	TGTGCCAGCAGTTTAAGGGTTCTGGGGACCCAGTACTTC	CASSLRVLGTQYF
-	TRBJ2-5	TRBV20-1	13	-	TGCAGTGCTAAGAGCGGATTCCAAGAGACCCAGTACTTC	CSAKSGFQETQYF
many	TRBJ2-1	TRBV7-6	12	-	TGTGCCAGCAGCTTAGGGGGGGACCCGCAGTTCTTC	CASSLGGDPQFF
-	TRBJ2-7	TRBV2	17	TRBD1	TGTGCCAGCAGTGAAGCAACCATGAGACAGGGGTCCTACGAGCAGTACTTC	CASSEATMRQGSYEQYF
-	TRBJ2-1	TRBV5-1	17	-	TGCGCCAGCAGCTTGGAATGGCAAAAGGCGATTGACGATGAGCAGTTCTTC	CASSLEWQKAIDDEQFF
few	TRBJ2-1	TRBV20-1	18	-	TGCAGTGCCCCACGGCCTGGGCCGGGACTTTCAGACTACAATGAGCAGTTCTTC	CSAPRPGPGLSDYNEQFF
many	TRBJ2-7	TRBV29-1	12	-	TGCAGCGTTGCCAGGAGCTCCTACGAGCAGTACTTC	CSVARSSYEQYF
-	TRBJ2-2	TRBV12-3/TRBV12-4	18	TRBD2	TGTGCCAGCACGTACCGGGGGTGGCTAGCGGCGAACACCGGGGAGCTGTTTTTT	CASTYRGWLAANTGELFF
-	TRBJ2-7	TRBV3-1	18	TRBD1	TGTGCCAGCAGCCAAGGAAGGGCCCGGGACAGGCATTTGTACGAGCAGTACTTC	CASSQGRARDRHLYEQYF
-	TRBJ2-3	TRBV29-1	13	-	TGCAGCGCCAAACAGGTCATCACAGATACGCAGTATTTT	CSAKQVITDTQYF
many	TRBJ2-1	TRBV6-8	18	-	TGTGCCAGCAGTTATCAGGGGCCAATCCCTTACTCCTACAATGAGCAGTTCTTC	CASSYQGPIPYSYNEQFF